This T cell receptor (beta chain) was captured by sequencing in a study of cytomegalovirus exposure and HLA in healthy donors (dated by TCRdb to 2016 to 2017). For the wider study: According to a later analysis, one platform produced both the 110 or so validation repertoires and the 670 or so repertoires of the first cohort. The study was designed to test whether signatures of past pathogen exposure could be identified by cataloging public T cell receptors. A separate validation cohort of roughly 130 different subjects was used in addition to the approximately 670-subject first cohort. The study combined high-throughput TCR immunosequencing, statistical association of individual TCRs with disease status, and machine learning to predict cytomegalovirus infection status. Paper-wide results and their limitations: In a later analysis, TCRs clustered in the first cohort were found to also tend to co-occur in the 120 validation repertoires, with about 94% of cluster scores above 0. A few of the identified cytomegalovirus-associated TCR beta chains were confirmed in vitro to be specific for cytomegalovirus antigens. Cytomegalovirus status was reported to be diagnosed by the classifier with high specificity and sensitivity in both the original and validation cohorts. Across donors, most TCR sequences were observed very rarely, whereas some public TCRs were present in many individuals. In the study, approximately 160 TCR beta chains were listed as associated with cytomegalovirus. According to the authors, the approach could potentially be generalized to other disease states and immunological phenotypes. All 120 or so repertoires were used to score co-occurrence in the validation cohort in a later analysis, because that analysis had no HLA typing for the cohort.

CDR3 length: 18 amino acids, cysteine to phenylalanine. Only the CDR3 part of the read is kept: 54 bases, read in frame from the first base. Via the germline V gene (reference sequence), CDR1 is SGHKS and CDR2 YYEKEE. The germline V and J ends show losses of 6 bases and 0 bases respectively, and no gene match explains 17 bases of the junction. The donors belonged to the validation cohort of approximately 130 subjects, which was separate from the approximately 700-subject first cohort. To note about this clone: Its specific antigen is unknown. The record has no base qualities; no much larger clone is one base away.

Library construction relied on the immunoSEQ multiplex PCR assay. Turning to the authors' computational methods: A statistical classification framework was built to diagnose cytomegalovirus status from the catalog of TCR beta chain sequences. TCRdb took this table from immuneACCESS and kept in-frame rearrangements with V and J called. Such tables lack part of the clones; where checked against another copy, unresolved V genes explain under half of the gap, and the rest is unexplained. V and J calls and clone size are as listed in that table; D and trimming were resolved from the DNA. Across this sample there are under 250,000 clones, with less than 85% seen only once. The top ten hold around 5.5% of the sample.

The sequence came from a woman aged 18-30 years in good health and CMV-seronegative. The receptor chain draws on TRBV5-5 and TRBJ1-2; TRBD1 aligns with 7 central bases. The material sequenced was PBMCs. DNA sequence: TGTGCCAGCAACACCCCACTAGGGGGCCTTACAGCTAACTATGGCTACACCTTC. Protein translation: CASNTPLGGLTANYGYTF.